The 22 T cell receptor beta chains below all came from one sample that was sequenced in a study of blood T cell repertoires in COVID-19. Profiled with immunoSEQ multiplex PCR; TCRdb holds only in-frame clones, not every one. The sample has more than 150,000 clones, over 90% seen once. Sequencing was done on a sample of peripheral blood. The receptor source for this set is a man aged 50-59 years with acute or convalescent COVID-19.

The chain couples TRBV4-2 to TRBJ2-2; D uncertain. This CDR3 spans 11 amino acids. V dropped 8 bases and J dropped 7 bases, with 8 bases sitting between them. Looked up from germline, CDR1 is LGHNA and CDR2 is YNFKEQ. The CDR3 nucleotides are TGTGCCAGCCTCTATCGCGGGGAGCTGTTTTTT. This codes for CASLYRGELFF.

CDR3 residues: CASSVLAVQETQYF. Here the CDR3 DNA reads TGTGCCAGCAGTGTTCTAGCGGTGCAAGAGACCCAGTACTTC. The chain carries TRBV2 and TRBJ2-5; TRBD2 aligns across 7 bases. Germline V gene lookup returns CDR1 SNHLY and CDR2 FYNNEI. Germline trimming cut 4 bases from V and 2 bases from J; bases unmatched to any gene: 4. The CDR3 loop spans 14 amino acids.

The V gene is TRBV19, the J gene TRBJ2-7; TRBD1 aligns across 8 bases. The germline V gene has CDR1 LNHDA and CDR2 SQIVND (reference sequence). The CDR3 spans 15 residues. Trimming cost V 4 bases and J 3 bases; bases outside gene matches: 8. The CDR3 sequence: CASSNKGQVFYEQYF. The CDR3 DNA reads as TGTGCCAGTAGTAACAAGGGACAGGTGTTCTACGAGCAGTACTTC. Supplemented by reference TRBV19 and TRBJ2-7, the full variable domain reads DGGITQSPKYLFRKEGQNVTLSCEQNLNHDAMYWYRQDPGQGLRLIYYSQIVNDFQKGDIAEGYSVSREKKESFPLTVTSAQKNPTAFYLCASSNKGQVFYEQYFGPGTRLTVT.

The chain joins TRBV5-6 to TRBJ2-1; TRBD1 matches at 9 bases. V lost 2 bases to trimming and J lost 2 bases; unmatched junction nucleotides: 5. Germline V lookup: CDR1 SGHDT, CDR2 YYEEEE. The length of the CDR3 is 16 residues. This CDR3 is CASSLTGGFPYNEQFF. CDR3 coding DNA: TGTGCCAGCAGCTTAACAGGGGGCTTCCCCTACAATGAGCAGTTCTTC. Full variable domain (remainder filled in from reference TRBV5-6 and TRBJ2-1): DAGVTQSPTHLIKTRGQQVTLRCSPKSGHDTVSWYQQALGQGPQFIFQYYEEEERQRGNFPDRFSGHQFPNYSSELNVNALLLGDSALYLCASSLTGGFPYNEQFFGPGTRLTVL.

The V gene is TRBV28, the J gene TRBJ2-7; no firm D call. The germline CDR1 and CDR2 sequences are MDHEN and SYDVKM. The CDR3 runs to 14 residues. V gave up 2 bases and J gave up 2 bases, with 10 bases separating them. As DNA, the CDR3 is TGTGCCAGCAGTTTAGGTGGCCAGGCCTACGAGCAGTACGTC. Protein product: CASSLGGQAYEQYV.

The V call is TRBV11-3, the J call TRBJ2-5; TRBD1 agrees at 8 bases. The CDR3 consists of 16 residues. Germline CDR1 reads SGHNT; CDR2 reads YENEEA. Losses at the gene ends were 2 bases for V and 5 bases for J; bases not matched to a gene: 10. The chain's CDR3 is CASSLSSQGARETQYF. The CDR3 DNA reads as TGTGCCAGCAGCTTATCTTCGCAGGGGGCGAGGGAGACCCAGTACTTC.

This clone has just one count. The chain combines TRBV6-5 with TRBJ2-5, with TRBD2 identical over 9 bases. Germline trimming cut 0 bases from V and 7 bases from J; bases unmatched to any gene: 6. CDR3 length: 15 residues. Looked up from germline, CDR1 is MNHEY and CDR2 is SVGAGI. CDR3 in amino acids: CASSYSVAGVATQYF. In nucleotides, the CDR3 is TGTGCCAGCAGTTACTCGGTAGCGGGGGTGGCGACCCAGTACTTC.

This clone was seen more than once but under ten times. The DNA for the CDR3 is TGTGCCAGAAGCCTAAACCGACAGTCAGATCAGCCCCAGCATTTT. Encoded protein: CARSLNRQSDQPQHF. The V gene is TRBV5-3, the J gene TRBJ1-5; weak D call: TRBD1 (5 bases). TRBV5-3 is noted as an ORF with a role that remains uncertain. Deletions cut 4 bases from V and 5 bases from J, with 16 bases between. The CDR3 has 15 residues.

CDR3 residues: CASSPLREVQETQYF. CDR3 nucleotide sequence: TGTGCCAGCTCACCTTTGCGGGAGGTGCAAGAGACCCAGTACTTC. This rearrangement joins TRBV18 to TRBJ2-5, with 8 bases fitting TRBD2. The CDR3 covers 15 residues. V shed 3 bases and J 2 bases; nucleotides not matched to a gene: 5. Germline-derived CDR1 and CDR2 are KGHSH and LQKENI.

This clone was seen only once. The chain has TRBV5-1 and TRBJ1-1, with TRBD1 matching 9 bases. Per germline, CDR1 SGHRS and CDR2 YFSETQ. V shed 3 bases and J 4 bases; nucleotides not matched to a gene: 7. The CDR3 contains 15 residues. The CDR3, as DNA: TGCGCCAGCAGCTCCGGGGACAGGGAGAGCACTGAAGCTTTCTTT. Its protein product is CASSSGDRESTEAFF.

The CDR3 protein is CASSLGQGRAGELFF. The CDR3 DNA reads TGTGCCAGCAGCCTAGGACAGGGAAGGGCCGGGGAGCTGTTTTTT. V usage is TRBV5-4 and J usage is TRBJ2-2, with TRBD1 identical over 8 bases. Germline CDR1 reads SGHNT; CDR2 reads YYREEE (reference sequence). The CDR3 is made up of 15 amino acids. The V segment lost 4 bases and the J segment 6 bases; nucleotides outside the gene matches: 8.

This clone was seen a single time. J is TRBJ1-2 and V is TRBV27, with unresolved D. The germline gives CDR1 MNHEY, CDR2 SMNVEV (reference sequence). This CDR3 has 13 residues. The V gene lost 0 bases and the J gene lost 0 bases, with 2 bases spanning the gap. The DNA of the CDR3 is TGTGCCAGCAGTTTATCCGCTAACTATGGCTACACCTTC. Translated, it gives CASSLSANYGYTF.

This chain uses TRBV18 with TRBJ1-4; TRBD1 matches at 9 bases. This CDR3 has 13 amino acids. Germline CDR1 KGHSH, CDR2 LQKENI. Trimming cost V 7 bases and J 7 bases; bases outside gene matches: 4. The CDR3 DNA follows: TGTGCCAGCTTACAGGGGGCAGGTGAAAAACTGTTTTTT. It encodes CASLQGAGEKLFF.

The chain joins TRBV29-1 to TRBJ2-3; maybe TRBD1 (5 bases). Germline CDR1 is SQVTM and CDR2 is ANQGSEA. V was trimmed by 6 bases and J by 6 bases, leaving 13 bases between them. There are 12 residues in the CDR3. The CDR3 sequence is CSVRSGPDTQYF. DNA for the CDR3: TGCAGCGTCCGGTCAGGGCCCGATACGCAGTATTTT.

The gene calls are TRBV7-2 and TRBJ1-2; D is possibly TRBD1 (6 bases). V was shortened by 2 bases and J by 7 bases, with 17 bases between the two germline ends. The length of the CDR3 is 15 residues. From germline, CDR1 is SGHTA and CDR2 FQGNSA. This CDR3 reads CASSLRLRTVTGYTF. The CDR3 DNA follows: TGTGCCAGCAGCTTACGCCTACGGACAGTCACTGGCTACACCTTC.

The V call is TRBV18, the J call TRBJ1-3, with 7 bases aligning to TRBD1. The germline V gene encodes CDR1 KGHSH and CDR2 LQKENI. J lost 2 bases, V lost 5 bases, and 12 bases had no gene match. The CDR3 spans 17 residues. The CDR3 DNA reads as TGTGCCAGCTCAGTATTACCCCCCGACAGGGCTGGAAACACCATATATTTT. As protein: CASSVLPPDRAGNTIYF.

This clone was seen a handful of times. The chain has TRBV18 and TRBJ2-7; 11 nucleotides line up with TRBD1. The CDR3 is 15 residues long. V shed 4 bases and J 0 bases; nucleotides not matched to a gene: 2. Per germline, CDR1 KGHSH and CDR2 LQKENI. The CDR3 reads CASSLGQGGSYEQYF. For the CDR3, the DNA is TGTGCCAGCTCACTGGGACAGGGGGGCTCCTACGAGCAGTACTTC.

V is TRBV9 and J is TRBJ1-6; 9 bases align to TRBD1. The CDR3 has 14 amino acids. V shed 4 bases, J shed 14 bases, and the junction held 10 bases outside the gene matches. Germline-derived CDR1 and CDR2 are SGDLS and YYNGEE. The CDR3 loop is CASSPNTGGVTLHF. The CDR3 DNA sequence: TGTGCCAGCAGCCCCAACACAGGGGGCGTCACCCTCCACTTT.

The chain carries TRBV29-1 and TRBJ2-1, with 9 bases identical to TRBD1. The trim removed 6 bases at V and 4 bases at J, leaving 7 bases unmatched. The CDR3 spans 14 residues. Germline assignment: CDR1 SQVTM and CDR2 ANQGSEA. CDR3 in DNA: TGCAGCGTCCGGACAGGGGACGATTACAATGAGCAGTTCTTC. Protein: CSVRTGDDYNEQFF.

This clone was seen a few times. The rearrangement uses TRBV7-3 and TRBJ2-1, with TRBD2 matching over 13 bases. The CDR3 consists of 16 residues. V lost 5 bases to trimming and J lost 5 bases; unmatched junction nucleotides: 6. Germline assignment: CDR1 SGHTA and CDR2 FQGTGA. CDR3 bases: TGTGCCAGCAGCCCGTACGGGACTAGCGGGAACAATGAGCAGTTCTTC. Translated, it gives CASSPYGTSGNNEQFF.

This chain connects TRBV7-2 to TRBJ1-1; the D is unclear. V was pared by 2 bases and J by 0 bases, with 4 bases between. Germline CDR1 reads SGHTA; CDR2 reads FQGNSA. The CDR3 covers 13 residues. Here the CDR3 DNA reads TGTGCCAGCAGCTTATTCATGAACACTGAAGCTTTCTTT. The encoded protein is CASSLFMNTEAFF.

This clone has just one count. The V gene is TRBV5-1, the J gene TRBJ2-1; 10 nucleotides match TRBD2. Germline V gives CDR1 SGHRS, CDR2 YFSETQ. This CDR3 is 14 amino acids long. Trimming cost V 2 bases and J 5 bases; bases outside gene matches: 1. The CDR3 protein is CASSLGLADNEQFF. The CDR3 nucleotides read TGCGCCAGCAGCTTAGGACTAGCGGACAATGAGCAGTTCTTC.